A single count supports the clone carrying this TCR beta chain. The antigen is unknown. These data come from a study of OX40 agonist ivuxolimab in advanced cancers. Profiling relied on immunoSEQ multiplex PCR, and the TCRdb table lists in-frame clones only, not all of them. The sample includes around 38,000 clones, approximately 80% seen only once; the top ten take roughly 13%. Overall study findings and caveats: Patients with a partial response at 0.1-3.0 mg/kg had among the lowest clonal expansion. CD4+ T cells averaged fewer expanded clones than CD8+ T cells.

The TCR comes from an adult with an advanced solid tumor such as melanoma, head and neck, liver or kidney cancer. The starting material was CD4+ or CD8+ T cells sorted from blood, obtained in a trial of the OX40 agonist ivuxolimab.

CDR3 nucleotide sequence: TGTGCCAGCAGCTTAAGAACGAACACTGAAGCTTTCTTT. Protein sequence: CASSLRTNTEAFF. The V call is TRBV11-2, the J call TRBJ1-1; D call uncertain. The CDR3 has 13 amino acids. Germline V gene lookup returns CDR1 SGHAT and CDR2 FQNNGV. V shed 2 bases and J shed 1 base, with 5 bases lying between them.